A single sample is the source of the 5 T cell receptor beta chains below, sequenced in a study of shared clonotypes between healthy human individuals. Some clones are missing from TCRdb's copy, which holds only in-frame ones; the method was immunoSEQ multiplex PCR. The repertoire has hundreds of thousands of clones, around 80% of them found once; the top ten carry 12%. Sequencing was done on a sample of PBMCs. Receptors were obtained from a woman aged 40-49 years in good health. Some clones in this sample may be carry-over from other donors' samples.

The V and J genes are TRBV25-1 and TRBJ2-7; D unresolved. Trimming took 6 bases from V and 6 from J, leaving 12 bases between them. Germline assignment: CDR1 MGHDK and CDR2 SYGVNS. The CDR3 spans 12 residues. This CDR3 reads CASRGGISEQYF. In DNA form, the CDR3 reads TGTGCCAGCAGGGGCGGTATCTCCGAGCAGTACTTC.

The chain has TRBV28 and TRBJ2-7; D gene uncertain. The germline V gene has CDR1 MDHEN and CDR2 SYDVKM. The CDR3 is 11 amino acids. Trimming cost V 8 bases and J 3 bases, with 8 bases left between them. The DNA for the CDR3 is TGTGCCAGCGGTACGATCTACGAGCAGTACTTC. It codes for CASGTIYEQYF.

The chain has TRBV9 and TRBJ2-3; 9 bases line up with TRBD1. The CDR3 sequence is 15 residues long. J lost 4 bases, V lost 0 bases, and 3 bases had no gene match. CDR1 is SGDLS and CDR2 is YYNGEE in the germline V gene. The CDR3 DNA follows: TGTGCCAGCAGCGTAGGGGGACAGGGCCCAGATACGCAGTATTTT. Amino acids: CASSVGGQGPDTQYF.

V gene TRBV5-6 combines with J gene TRBJ2-7, with D uncertain. Between the trimmed V and J ends, which lost 2 bases and 2 bases, there was a span of 20 bases. Germline loops: CDR1 SGHDT, CDR2 YYEEEE. There are 17 residues in the CDR3. The CDR3 here is CASSFTFPRMHTYEQYF. Here the CDR3 DNA reads TGTGCCAGCAGCTTCACATTCCCGAGGATGCATACCTACGAGCAGTACTTC.

The chain is built from TRBV7-3 and TRBJ1-1; 7 positions match TRBD1. The CDR3 contains 13 residues. V trimming: 6 bases; J trimming: 3 bases; junction bases outside the gene matches: 4. CDR1 is SGHTA and CDR2 is FQGTGA in the germline V gene. For the CDR3, the DNA is TGTGCCAGCAGGGATACAGGGGACACTGAAGCTTTCTTT. Translating it yields CASRDTGDTEAFF. The whole variable domain, filled in from reference TRBV7-3 and TRBJ1-1, reads GAGVSQTPSNKVTEKGKYVELRCDPISGHTALYWYRQSLGQGPEFLIYFQGTGAADDSGLPNDRFFAVRPEGSVSTLKIQRTERGDSAVYLCASRDTGDTEAFFGQGTRLTVV.